Presented here are 5 T cell receptor beta chains from one specimen sequenced in a study of T cell responses to AZD1222 COVID-19 vaccine. TCRdb's copy holds only in-frame clones and misses some; the assay was immunoSEQ multiplex PCR. The sample shows 100,000 to 150,000 clones, 70% to 90% of them seen only once. Material: peripheral blood, obtained on day 0 of AZD1222 vaccination. The receptor source for this set is an adult in good health.

The CDR3 loop is CASSFRRQGGTDTQYF. The CDR3 DNA is TGTGCCAGCAGCTTCCGGCGACAGGGGGGTACAGATACGCAGTATTTT. The V and J genes are TRBV7-6 and TRBJ2-3, with 9 bases matching TRBD1. Looked up from germline, CDR1 is SGHVS and CDR2 is FNYEAQ. CDR3 length: 16 residues. The ends lost 3 bases at V and 3 bases at J; junction bases unmatched: 7. Combining the CDR3 with reference TRBV7-6 and TRBJ2-3 gives the whole variable domain GAGVSQSPRYKVTKRGQDVALRCDPISGHVSLYWYRQALGQGPEFLTYFNYEAQQDKSGLPNDRFSAERPEGSISTLTIQRTEQRDSAMYRCASSFRRQGGTDTQYFGPGTRLTVL.

V usage is TRBV19 and J usage is TRBJ2-5, with D perhaps matching TRBD2 (5 bases). The CDR3 is 12 residues long. CDR1 LNHDA and CDR2 SQIVND come from the germline V gene (reference sequence). The V end lost 6 bases, the J end lost 3 bases, and 8 bases lay between the germline ends. The CDR3 nucleotides are TGTGCCAGTAGGGACTTAAAAGAGACCCAGTACTTC. Translated: CASRDLKETQYF.

This rearrangement joins TRBV2 to TRBJ1-6; TRBD1 aligns across 7 bases. CDR3 length equals 15 residues. Unmatched junction bases numbered 6, after V lost 6 bases and J lost 4 bases. The germline V gene encodes CDR1 SNHLY and CDR2 FYNNEI. The CDR3 DNA reads as TGTGCCAGCAGGCCGACAGGGAGGTATAATTCACCCCTCCACTTT. Encoded protein: CASRPTGRYNSPLHF.

The chain recombines TRBV24-1 with TRBJ2-3; possible D gene TRBD2, 5 bases. V shed 5 bases and J shed 3 bases, with 8 bases lying between them. The CDR3 loop spans 13 amino acids. Germline loops: CDR1 KGHDR, CDR2 SFDVKD. The CDR3 loop reads CATSGRGTDTQYF. The CDR3 DNA sequence: TGTGCCACCAGTGGCCGAGGGACAGATACGCAGTATTTT.

The chain employs TRBV25-1 and TRBJ1-4, with TRBD1 identical over 10 bases. Trimming took 4 bases from V and 2 from J; bases not matched to a gene: 10. CDR1 and CDR2 from the germline V gene are MGHDK and SYGVNS. The CDR3 covers 18 residues. Written as DNA, the CDR3 is TGTGCCAGCAGTGGCGAGGGACAGGGGATAACGACTAATGAAAAACTGTTTTTT. Translation: CASSGEGQGITTNEKLFF.